One and the same sample provided the 21 T cell receptor beta chains below, sequenced in a study of shared clonotypes between healthy human individuals. Profiling relied on immunoSEQ multiplex PCR, and the TCRdb table lists in-frame clones only, not all of them. Of about 2.4 million clones in the sample, approximately 93% were seen once. Sample: naive CD4+ T cells from PBMCs. The subset denotes: CD45RA+ positively selected. The receptors derive from a man younger than 35 in good health. Some clones in this sample may be carry-over from other donors' samples.

This clone was recorded only once. The chain uses TRBV12-5 and TRBJ1-2, with 7 nucleotides matching TRBD1. The CDR3 contains 13 residues. The V gene end was trimmed by 7 bases and the J gene end by 3 bases; junction bases not matched to a gene: 5. Germline lookup yields CDR1 LGHNT and CDR2 FRNRAP. CDR3 nucleotide sequence: TGTGCTAGTGCCCGGACAGGCTACTATGGCTACACCTTC. Translated: CASARTGYYGYTF.

This clone turned up a few times. The chain has TRBV7-9 and TRBJ1-1; TRBD1 matches 8 bases. V lost 3 bases to trimming and J lost 4 bases; unmatched junction nucleotides: 7. Per the germline V gene, CDR1 is SEHNR and CDR2 is FQNEAQ (reference sequence). This CDR3 spans 15 amino acids. CDR3 sequence: CASSFGRGLGTEAFF. DNA for the CDR3: TGTGCCAGCAGCTTTGGCAGGGGGCTGGGCACTGAAGCTTTCTTT.

V usage is TRBV7-9 and J usage is TRBJ2-1; 8 nucleotides agree with TRBD2. The CDR3 length is 14 residues. Germline trimming cut 9 bases from V and 2 bases from J; bases unmatched to any gene: 6. Germline V lookup: CDR1 SEHNR, CDR2 FQNEAQ (reference sequence). CDR3 DNA: TGTGCCAGTAAAGAACTAGCGGCCTACAATGAGCAGTTCTTC. It encodes CASKELAAYNEQFF.

In the case of this clone: At one end, the junction sequence differs from germline, possibly due to a read error. This chain connects TRBV7-2 to TRBJ2-5, with D unclear. The CDR3 has 14 residues. The germline V gene encodes CDR1 SGHTA and CDR2 FQGNSA. This CDR3 reads CASSSPALQGTQYF. CDR3 bases: TGTGCCAGCAGCTCACCGGCCCTTCAAGGGACCCAGTACTTC.

J is TRBJ2-5 and V is TRBV19; 7 bases are a match to TRBD2. Germline loops: CDR1 LNHDA, CDR2 SQIVND (reference sequence). The V and J ends lost 6 bases and 1 base, in that order; junction bases with no gene match: 8. The CDR3 spans 15 residues. CDR3 nucleotide sequence: TGTGCCAGTAGCCCCTTGAGCGGGACCCAAGAGACCCAGTACTTC. This translates into CASSPLSGTQETQYF.

On this clone: A read error may produce the germline difference seen at one junction end. V and J are TRBV4-3 and TRBJ2-1; tentative D call: TRBD1 (5 bases). The CDR3 spans 13 residues. CDR1 is LGHNA, CDR2 YSLEER, per germline. The CDR3: CASSQEIDRFRVF. Written as DNA, the CDR3 is TGCGCCAGCAGCCAAGAAATTGATCGGTTCAGGGTCTTC.

A note on this clone: Other DNA sequences in this sample translate to the same CDR3. The V and J genes are TRBV30 and TRBJ1-5, with 7 bases that match TRBD1. Trimming took 1 base from V and 5 from J; bases not matched to a gene: 2. The CDR3 runs to 13 residues. Germline values: CDR1 GTSNPN, CDR2 SVGIG (reference sequence). CDR3 region: CAWSGQGYQPQHF. CDR3 DNA: TGTGCCTGGAGTGGACAGGGATATCAGCCCCAGCATTTT.

The rearrangement joins TRBV28 to TRBJ1-2; possible D gene TRBD1, 5 bases. The CDR3 consists of 13 residues. Trimming stripped 3 bases from V and 8 bases from J, with 13 bases between. The germline V gene encodes CDR1 MDHEN and CDR2 SYDVKM. CDR3 region: CASSLGGLGGYTF. In nucleotides, the CDR3 is TGTGCCAGCAGTTTGGGGGGGTTAGGAGGCTACACCTTC.

In its sample, this clone was seen a few times. The rearrangement joins TRBV5-4 to TRBJ1-1; D call uncertain. Germline CDR1 is SGHNT and CDR2 is YYREEE (reference sequence). The CDR3 extends over 13 amino acids. Trimming removed 5 bases at V and 4 bases at J, with 12 bases between. CDR3 DNA: TGTGCCAGCAGGGTTCGGGCCTCCACTGAAGCTTTCTTT. Its protein product is CASRVRASTEAFF.

The rearrangement links TRBV9 to TRBJ2-1, with a weak D call TRBD2 (6 bases). V was pared by 2 bases and J by 7 bases, with 16 bases between. This CDR3 is 15 amino acids long. Germline V gene lookup returns CDR1 SGDLS and CDR2 YYNGEE. The DNA of the CDR3 is TGTGCCAGCAGCGTCCGGGACTGGGTGGGGAATGAGCAGTTCTTC. It codes for CASSVRDWVGNEQFF.

The chain combines TRBV28 with TRBJ2-5, with D tentatively TRBD2 (5 bases). The CDR3 is 13 residues long. V lost 3 bases and J 4 bases, leaving 9 bases between the germline ends. Per germline, CDR1 MDHEN and CDR2 SYDVKM. Here the CDR3 reads CASSFVGAETQYF. CDR3 in DNA: TGTGCCAGCAGTTTTGTGGGAGCAGAGACCCAGTACTTC. Based on the CDR3 plus reference TRBV28 and TRBJ2-5, the full variable domain is DVKVTQSSRYLVKRTGEKVFLECVQDMDHENMFWYRQDPGLGLRLIYFSYDVKMKEKGDIPEGYSVSREKKERFSLILESASTNQTSMYLCASSFVGAETQYFGPGTRLLVL.

V is TRBV28 and J is TRBJ2-1; 10 bases map to TRBD2. The length of the CDR3 is 16 residues. Germline V gives CDR1 MDHEN, CDR2 SYDVKM. V trimming: 6 bases; J trimming: 7 bases; junction bases outside the gene matches: 12. The CDR3 protein is CASSHRLAGVWNEQFF. In DNA, the CDR3 is TGTGCCAGCAGCCACAGGCTAGCGGGAGTCTGGAATGAGCAGTTCTTC.

The V and J genes are TRBV28 and TRBJ1-1, with D hard to call. CDR3 length: 14 residues. Per the germline V gene, CDR1 is MDHEN and CDR2 is SYDVKM. Trimming cost V 1 base and J 4 bases, with 10 bases left between them. Written as DNA, the CDR3 is TGTGCCAGCAGTTTATCTCAGGCGACCACTGAAGCTTTCTTT. The encoded protein is CASSLSQATTEAFF.

The chain joins TRBV30 to TRBJ2-1; 10 bases map to TRBD2. This CDR3 has 14 residues. The V gene end was trimmed by 2 bases and the J gene end by 5 bases; junction bases not matched to a gene: 3. In germline, CDR1 is GTSNPN, CDR2 SVGIG (reference sequence). The CDR3 coding sequence is TGTGCCTGGAGTACCCTAGCGGGAGACAATGAGCAGTTCTTC. Its translation: CAWSTLAGDNEQFF.

As DNA, the CDR3 is TGCGCCAGCAGCCAAAGACAGGGTGGCGCCGGGGAGCTGTTTTTT. It translates to CASSQRQGGAGELFF. The chain combines TRBV4-1 with TRBJ2-2, with TRBD1 matching over 7 bases. This CDR3 is 15 amino acids long. V trimming: 2 bases; J trimming: 6 bases; junction bases outside the gene matches: 6. Germline V gene sequence: CDR1 MGHRA, CDR2 YSYEKL.

The V and J genes are TRBV5-1 and TRBJ2-1, with 14 positions matching TRBD2. After removal of 4 bases from V and 8 bases from J, the junction contained 8 bases not matched to a gene. Germline V gene data show CDR1 as SGHRS and CDR2 as YFSETQ. This CDR3 has 16 residues. Written as DNA, the CDR3 is TGCGCCAGCAGCCGCGGACTAGCGGGAGGATTCGATGAGCAGTTCTTC. Translated, it gives CASSRGLAGGFDEQFF.

This clone appeared once. V gene TRBV6-5 combines with J gene TRBJ2-7; 7 bases are a match to TRBD1. In germline, CDR1 is MNHEY, CDR2 SVGAGI. V was clipped by 6 bases and J by 6 bases; unmatched bases: 5. The CDR3 is made up of 12 amino acids. CDR3 loop: CASRTGLGEQYF. CDR3 DNA sequence: TGTGCCAGCAGGACAGGGTTGGGCGAGCAGTACTTC.

The chain links TRBV5-4 to TRBJ2-5, with D possibly matching TRBD2 (5 bases). Germline assignment: CDR1 SGHNT and CDR2 YYREEE (reference sequence). The CDR3 extends over 18 amino acids. Trimming cost V 0 bases and J 0 bases, with 18 bases left between them. The CDR3 DNA is TGTGCCAGCAGCTTGGCACCACGACGGGGAGAGTACCAAGAGACCCAGTACTTC. Amino acid sequence: CASSLAPRRGEYQETQYF.

The chain uses TRBV11-3 and TRBJ1-6, with D perhaps matching TRBD1 (6 bases). CDR1 is SGHNT and CDR2 is YENEEA in the germline V gene. Trimming took 4 bases from V and 10 from J, leaving 20 bases between them. The CDR3 covers 16 residues. The chain's CDR3 is CASSWSGDSRRSPLHF. DNA of the CDR3: TGTGCCAGCAGCTGGTCAGGGGATAGCCGGAGGTCACCCCTCCACTTT.

The chain combines TRBV5-1 with TRBJ2-1; TRBD2 aligns across 9 bases. The CDR3 length is 16 residues. The V and J ends lost 1 base and 7 bases, in that order; junction bases with no gene match: 9. CDR1 SGHRS and CDR2 YFSETQ come from the germline V gene. Here the CDR3 reads CASSLRLAGLGNEQFF. The DNA for the CDR3 is TGCGCCAGCAGCTTGCGCCTAGCGGGATTAGGTAATGAGCAGTTCTTC. Drawing the rest from reference TRBV5-1 and TRBJ2-1, the complete variable domain is KAGVTQTPRYLIKTRGQQVTLSCSPISGHRSVSWYQQTPGQGLQFLFEYFSETQRNKGNFPGRFSGRQFSNSRSEMNVSTLELGDSALYLCASSLRLAGLGNEQFFGPGTRLTVL.

V is TRBV18 and J is TRBJ2-1; 9 nucleotides agree with TRBD1. The V and J ends lost 3 bases and 9 bases, in that order; junction bases with no gene match: 6. The CDR3 has 14 residues. The V gene's germline CDR1 is KGHSH and CDR2 LQKENI. CDR3 in amino acids: CASSPWTGESEQFF. In DNA, the CDR3 is TGTGCCAGCTCACCGTGGACAGGGGAAAGTGAGCAGTTCTTC.